This TCR beta chain was identified during a study of blood T cell repertoires in COVID-19. The overall study: COVID-19 samples, acute and convalescent, were from the United States, Italy and Spain.

This clone was detected only once. Germline assignment: CDR1 SGHRS and CDR2 YFSETQ. The trim removed 2 bases at V and 4 bases at J, leaving 8 bases unmatched. The CDR3 has 15 amino acids. Per the study methods: Amplified reference gene primers provided the basis for estimating nucleated cell counts. The repertoire was sequenced with immunoSEQ multiplex PCR; TCRdb's copy has only in-frame clones and lacks some. V and J calls and clone size are those listed in that table; D and trimming were worked out from the DNA. The sample shows 100,000 to 150,000 clones, over 75% of them seen only once. The chain links TRBV5-1 to TRBJ1-1; 7 nucleotides match TRBD1. The sequenced sample consisted of peripheral blood. This receptor was identified in a man aged 55 to 69 with acute or convalescent COVID-19. The CDR3 coding sequence is TGCGCCAGCAGCTTTAGGTTTTCAGGGGGCACTGAAGCTTTCTTT. This codes for CASSFRFSGGTEAFF.